These 28 T cell receptor beta chains were all obtained from the same sample, sequenced in a study of cytomegalovirus exposure and HLA in healthy donors. This PCR relied on a set of 60 Vbeta primers and 13 Jbeta primers. The protocol was immunoSEQ multiplex PCR, while the TCRdb copy is restricted to in-frame clones and leaves out a portion. Of around 140,000 clones in the sample, 60% to 80% were seen once. Sequencing input: PBMCs. These receptors were obtained from a man aged 50 to 60 in good health and CMV-seropositive.

This sequence joins TRBV7-9 and TRBJ1-2; no firm D call. Germline CDR1 is SEHNR and CDR2 is FQNEAQ (reference sequence). Between the trimmed V and J ends, which lost 4 bases and 6 bases, there was a span of 12 bases. The CDR3 runs to 13 residues. CDR3 protein: CASSWRTYDGYTF. The CDR3 DNA is TGTGCCAGCAGCTGGCGGACTTATGATGGCTACACCTTC.

The chain joins TRBV29-1 to TRBJ1-1, with D perhaps matching TRBD1 (5 bases). Germline CDR1 reads SQVTM; CDR2 reads ANQGSEA. V lost 7 bases, J lost 1 base, and 19 bases lay in between. CDR3 length: 15 residues. The CDR3 region is CSARREAGPNTEAFF. Here the CDR3 DNA reads TGCAGCGCCCGAAGAGAGGCAGGGCCGAACACTGAAGCTTTCTTT.

This chain joins TRBV10-3 and TRBJ2-7; 7 bases line up with TRBD1. The CDR3 loop spans 15 amino acids. V dropped 1 base and J dropped 5; count of bases not matched to a gene: 8. CDR1 and CDR2 from the germline V gene are ENHRY and SYGVKD. As DNA, the CDR3 is TGTGCCATCAGTGAGTTGTCCCCCGACAGGGACGAGCAGTACTTC. Translating gives CAISELSPDRDEQYF.

This chain links TRBV7-2 with TRBJ2-1, with TRBD1 identical over 7 bases. Per the germline V gene, CDR1 is SGHTA and CDR2 is FQGNSA. There are 16 residues in the CDR3. Losses at the gene ends were 1 base for V and 3 bases for J; bases not matched to a gene: 6. CDR3 DNA: TGTGCCAGCAGCTTAGGATCCAGGGGGTACTACAATGAGCAGTTCTTC. It specifies CASSLGSRGYYNEQFF.

CDR3 nucleotide sequence: TGTGCCAGCAGCATAAGCCGGGACAGGGGTGGACTGGGCTATGGCTACACCTTC. Translated, it gives CASSISRDRGGLGYGYTF. The chain has TRBV9 and TRBJ1-2, with TRBD1 matching over 10 bases. The V segment lost 4 bases and the J segment 4 bases; nucleotides outside the gene matches: 16. The CDR3 spans 18 residues. Germline-derived CDR1 and CDR2 are SGDLS and YYNGEE.

The gene calls are TRBV28 and TRBJ2-5; weak D call: TRBD2 (5 bases). The germline gives CDR1 MDHEN, CDR2 SYDVKM. Trimming stripped 5 bases from V and 1 base from J, with 11 bases between. This CDR3 comprises 14 residues. CDR3 sequence (DNA): TGTGCCAGCAGTCCGGGGTCTCTCCAAGAGACCCAGTACTTC. As protein: CASSPGSLQETQYF.

CDR3 region: CASSLGGITEAFF. The CDR3, as DNA: TGTGCCAGCAGCTTAGGAGGGATCACTGAAGCTTTCTTT. The chain links TRBV7-2 to TRBJ1-1; no reliable D call. The CDR3 loop spans 13 amino acids. Germline CDR1 reads SGHTA; CDR2 reads FQGNSA. V was pared by 1 base and J by 4 bases, with 7 bases between. The entire variable domain, with the rest obtained from reference TRBV7-2 and TRBJ1-1, is as follows: GAGVSQSPSNKVTEKGKDVELRCDPISGHTALYWYRQSLGQGLEFLIYFQGNSAPDKSGLPSDRFSAERTGGSVSTLTIQRTQQEDSAVYLCASSLGGITEAFFGQGTRLTVV.

V gene TRBV5-6 combines with J gene TRBJ2-5, with TRBD2 matching over 8 bases. The CDR3 has 16 amino acids. The V and J ends lost 3 bases and 4 bases, in that order; junction bases with no gene match: 11. Germline CDR1 reads SGHDT; CDR2 reads YYEEEE. Written as DNA, the CDR3 is TGTGCCAGCAGCTCCCCCCGGGAGGGCGGGAGAGAGACCCAGTACTTC. Encoded protein: CASSSPREGGRETQYF.

As DNA, the CDR3 is TGCGCCAGCAGCCGGAGGGCGGTGAACACTGAAGCTTTCTTT. Translated: CASSRRAVNTEAFF. This chain uses TRBV4-1 with TRBJ1-1; D gene unclear. The CDR3 has 14 residues. CDR1 is MGHRA and CDR2 is YSYEKL in the germline V gene. Deletions cut 4 bases from V and 0 bases from J, with 9 bases between.

The chain recombines TRBV19 with TRBJ1-5; weak D call: TRBD1 (5 bases). This CDR3 is 13 amino acids long. The germline CDR1 and CDR2 sequences are LNHDA and SQIVND (reference sequence). Trimming took off 3 bases at V and 5 bases at J, with 8 bases between the two ends. The CDR3 sequence is CASSMGQDQPQHF. In DNA form, the CDR3 reads TGTGCCAGTAGTATGGGGCAGGATCAGCCCCAGCATTTT.

The chain combines TRBV5-8 with TRBJ1-2; D gene ambiguous. Trimming cost V 1 base and J 5 bases, with 12 bases left between them. The CDR3 covers 14 residues. CDR1 and CDR2 from the germline V gene are SGHTS and YDEGEE. The CDR3 region is CASSLLLSLYGYTF. DNA for the CDR3: TGTGCCAGCAGCTTGCTCCTGAGTTTATATGGCTACACCTTC. Full variable domain (outside the CDR3, taken from reference TRBV5-8 and TRBJ1-2): EAGVTQSPTHLIKTRGQQATLRCSPISGHTSVYWYQQALGLGLQFLLWYDEGEERNRGNFPPRFSGRQFPNYSSELNVNALELEDSALYLCASSLLLSLYGYTFGSGTRLTVV.

The rearrangement links TRBV5-1 to TRBJ2-2; 9 positions agree with TRBD1. Germline CDR1 and CDR2: SGHRS and YFSETQ. The V and J ends lost 7 bases and 3 bases, in that order; junction bases with no gene match: 4. The CDR3 totals 14 residues. The CDR3, as DNA: TGCGCCAGCTCGGGACAGGGATACACCGGGGAGCTGTTTTTT. Its protein product is CASSGQGYTGELFF.

V is TRBV4-2 and J is TRBJ1-2; 11 nucleotides align to TRBD1. V was pared by 0 bases and J by 8 bases, with 8 bases of the junction left unmatched. The germline V gene encodes CDR1 LGHNA and CDR2 YNFKEQ. This CDR3 contains 16 residues. The CDR3 loop reads CASSQDGGQGARGYTF. Written as DNA, the CDR3 is TGTGCCAGCAGCCAAGATGGTGGACAGGGGGCTCGAGGCTACACCTTC.

This clone was observed a handful of times. This chain's CDR3 is CASSQDPQGANTEAFF. DNA for the CDR3: TGCGCCAGCAGCCAAGACCCGCAGGGTGCGAACACTGAAGCTTTCTTT. The gene calls are TRBV4-3 and TRBJ1-1, with D possibly TRBD1 on 5 matching bases. CDR1 LGHNA and CDR2 YSLEER come from the germline V gene. The CDR3 covers 16 residues. The V end lost 0 bases, the J end lost 1 base, and 12 bases lay between the germline ends.

The V and J genes are TRBV7-8 and TRBJ2-6, with D uncertain. The CDR3 contains 17 residues. From germline, CDR1 is SGHVS and CDR2 FQNEAQ. The V gene lost 4 bases and the J gene lost 4 bases, with 17 bases spanning the gap. The chain's CDR3 is CASSSHHSQSGANVLTF. The CDR3 DNA sequence: TGTGCCAGCAGCTCGCACCACAGCCAGTCAGGGGCCAACGTCCTGACTTTC.

The CDR3 is CASSQDRFGGGSGNTIYF. The CDR3 nucleotides are TGCGCCAGCAGCCAAGATCGCTTCGGGGGGGGCTCTGGAAACACCATATATTTT. This chain joins TRBV4-3 and TRBJ1-3; TRBD1 might be the D (5 bases). Trimming stripped 0 bases from V and 0 bases from J, with 15 bases between. There are 18 residues in the CDR3. Germline V gene sequence: CDR1 LGHNA, CDR2 YSLEER.

The chain joins TRBV18 to TRBJ2-3; unclear D gene. Trimming pared 3 bases from V and 5 bases from J, leaving 15 bases between. This CDR3 is 15 amino acids long. CDR1 is KGHSH and CDR2 is LQKENI in the germline V gene. The DNA of the CDR3 is TGTGCCAGCTCACCCCCCTTGCCGCAACAAGATACGCAGTATTTT. This codes for CASSPPLPQQDTQYF. Together with reference TRBV18 and TRBJ2-3, the CDR3 gives the full variable domain: NAGVMQNPRHLVRRRGQEARLRCSPMKGHSHVYWYRQLPEEGLKFMVYLQKENIIDESGMPKERFSAEFPKEGPSILRIQQVVRGDSAAYFCASSPPLPQQDTQYFGPGTRLTVL.

CDR3 region: CASGTNYEQYF. CDR3 sequence (DNA): TGTGCCAGCGGGACAAACTACGAGCAGTACTTC. The chain has TRBV7-9 and TRBJ2-7; possible D gene TRBD1, 6 bases. Per the germline V gene, CDR1 is SEHNR and CDR2 is FQNEAQ (reference sequence). Trimming took off 8 bases at V and 3 bases at J, with 8 bases between the two ends. The CDR3 is 11 amino acids.

Sample share makes this clone medium-sized. V is TRBV6-1 and J is TRBJ1-4; TRBD1 matches at 8 bases. This CDR3 region has 15 residues. Trimming took 6 bases from V and 4 from J; bases not matched to a gene: 7. Germline values: CDR1 MNHNS, CDR2 SASEGT. CDR3 bases: TGTGCCAGCAGCTCGGGACAGGAGTATAATGAAAAACTGTTTTTT. Its translation is CASSSGQEYNEKLFF.

J is TRBJ1-1 and V is TRBV14; the D is unclear. Germline CDR1 SGHDN, CDR2 FVKESK. The CDR3 spans 13 residues. V was shortened by 2 bases and J by 2 bases, with 6 bases between the two germline ends. CDR3 region: CASSQWANTEAFF. The CDR3 nucleotides read TGTGCCAGCAGCCAATGGGCCAACACTGAAGCTTTCTTT.

This clone was recorded once. The CDR3: CASSGGRGYSYEQYF. The CDR3 region has the DNA TGTGCCAGCAGTGGGGGCAGGGGGTACTCCTACGAGCAGTACTTC. The chain employs TRBV6-5 and TRBJ2-7; 7 bases are shared with TRBD1. Germline trimming cut 5 bases from V and 0 bases from J; bases unmatched to any gene: 7. The CDR3 is made up of 15 amino acids. Germline V gene lookup returns CDR1 MNHEY and CDR2 SVGAGI.

This clone turned up a few times. The chain carries TRBV5-1 and TRBJ2-7; a possible D gene is TRBD2 (5 bases). Germline assignment: CDR1 SGHRS and CDR2 YFSETQ. V was cut by 7 bases and J by 0 bases, with 17 bases left in between. The CDR3 is 15 amino acids. The CDR3 nucleotides are TGCGCCAGCTCCGAAAAGGAGGCGGGCTCCTACGAGCAGTACTTC. It codes for CASSEKEAGSYEQYF. Full variable domain (missing parts from reference TRBV5-1 and TRBJ2-7): KAGVTQTPRYLIKTRGQQVTLSCSPISGHRSVSWYQQTPGQGLQFLFEYFSETQRNKGNFPGRFSGRQFSNSRSEMNVSTLELGDSALYLCASSEKEAGSYEQYFGPGTRLTVT.

The chain couples TRBV27 to TRBJ2-3, with TRBD1 matching 9 bases. The CDR3 is 16 residues long. V lost 5 bases, J lost 4 bases, and 10 bases stayed unmatched. CDR1 is MNHEY, CDR2 SMNVEV, per germline (reference sequence). The CDR3 DNA is TGTGCCAGCAGTATTCTGCCGGGACAGGGATCAGATACGCAGTATTTT. Amino acid sequence: CASSILPGQGSDTQYF.

The chain is built from TRBV5-1 and TRBJ2-5, with 9 nucleotides matching TRBD1. The trim removed 0 bases at V and 4 bases at J, leaving 4 bases unmatched. Germline assignment: CDR1 SGHRS and CDR2 YFSETQ. The CDR3 covers 15 residues. The CDR3 sequence: CASSLGTGGRETQYF. In nucleotides, the CDR3 is TGCGCCAGCAGCTTGGGAACAGGGGGCCGAGAGACCCAGTACTTC.

This chain links TRBV19 with TRBJ2-3; 7 bases agree with TRBD1. This CDR3 spans 15 amino acids. CDR1 is LNHDA, CDR2 SQIVND, per germline (reference sequence). Trimming took 5 bases from V and 3 from J; bases not matched to a gene: 8. The CDR3 DNA reads TGTGCCAGTAGTCCAACAGGGGAAGGGACAGATACGCAGTATTTT. Its protein is CASSPTGEGTDTQYF.

V is TRBV5-1 and J is TRBJ2-1, with 10 bases lining up with TRBD2. The V gene end was trimmed by 0 bases and the J gene end by 6 bases; junction bases not matched to a gene: 3. This CDR3 comprises 15 residues. Germline CDR1 reads SGHRS; CDR2 reads YFSETQ. In nucleotides, the CDR3 is TGCGCCAGCAGCTTGGGAGCGGGAGGGTCCAATGAGCAGTTCTTC. Its protein product is CASSLGAGGSNEQFF.

The CDR3 loop is CASRALGQPTDTQYF. The CDR3 nucleotides are TGTGCCAGCAGGGCATTGGGACAACCCACAGATACGCAGTATTTT. The V gene is TRBV2, the J gene TRBJ2-3; tentatively, D is TRBD1 (6 bases). The germline CDR1 and CDR2 sequences are SNHLY and FYNNEI. Trimming shortened V by 6 bases and J by 2 bases, and 15 bases separated the two germline ends. The CDR3 extends over 15 amino acids.

The chain has TRBV29-1 and TRBJ2-5, with a tentative D call TRBD1 (5 bases). Germline-derived CDR1 and CDR2 are SQVTM and ANQGSEA. CDR3 length: 16 amino acids. Trimming removed 0 bases from V and 4 bases from J, with 18 bases in between. CDR3 sequence: CSVEDFLSQGRETQYF. Here the CDR3 DNA reads TGCAGCGTTGAAGATTTTCTGTCCCAGGGCCGAGAGACCCAGTACTTC.